This T cell receptor beta chain was sequenced for a study of T-cell memory formation after mild COVID-19. Study details: The two donors had largely donor-specific TCR clusters. Regarding the study as a whole: Whether day 37 second-wave clones are SARS-CoV-2-specific was not confirmed. Chiefly within CM and EM were the contracting CD4+ clones; CD8+ ones were within EMRA. Some clones that responded were present in memory (sampled pre-infection), which suggests cross-reactive memory joined.

This clonotype was detected a few times. The target antigen is unknown. MiXCR, run by TCRdb on the 5' RACE reads, gives a single entry per CDR3 protein. The table lists 580,000 or so distinct CDR3 sequences, 17% of them singletons. The CDR3 is 14 amino acids. V lost 5 bases and J 4 bases, leaving 12 bases between the germline ends. From germline, CDR1 is SEHNR and CDR2 FQNEAQ (reference sequence). Source material: PBMCs or a T cell subset sorted from them (not recorded which). The clonotype originates from an adult woman who had mild COVID-19 (a few samples of this study predate the infection). Cell type and time point are not known. The chain joins TRBV7-9 to TRBJ2-1, with a tentative D call TRBD2 (6 bases). The CDR3 here is CASSGTSVYNEQFF. The CDR3 region has the DNA TGTGCCAGCAGCGGGACTTCGGTGTACAATGAGCAGTTCTTC.